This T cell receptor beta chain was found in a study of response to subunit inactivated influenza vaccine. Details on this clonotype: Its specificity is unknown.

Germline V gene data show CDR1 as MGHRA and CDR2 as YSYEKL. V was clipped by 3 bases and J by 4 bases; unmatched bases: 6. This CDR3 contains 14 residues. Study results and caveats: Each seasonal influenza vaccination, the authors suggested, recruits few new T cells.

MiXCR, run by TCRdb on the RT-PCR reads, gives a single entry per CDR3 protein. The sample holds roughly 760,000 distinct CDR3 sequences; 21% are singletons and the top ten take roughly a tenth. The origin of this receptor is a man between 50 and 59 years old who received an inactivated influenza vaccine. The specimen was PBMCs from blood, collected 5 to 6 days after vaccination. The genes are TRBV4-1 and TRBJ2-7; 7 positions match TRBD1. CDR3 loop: CASSHTNRGYEQYF. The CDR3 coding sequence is TGCGCCAGCAGCCACACTAACAGGGGATACGAGCAGTACTTC.